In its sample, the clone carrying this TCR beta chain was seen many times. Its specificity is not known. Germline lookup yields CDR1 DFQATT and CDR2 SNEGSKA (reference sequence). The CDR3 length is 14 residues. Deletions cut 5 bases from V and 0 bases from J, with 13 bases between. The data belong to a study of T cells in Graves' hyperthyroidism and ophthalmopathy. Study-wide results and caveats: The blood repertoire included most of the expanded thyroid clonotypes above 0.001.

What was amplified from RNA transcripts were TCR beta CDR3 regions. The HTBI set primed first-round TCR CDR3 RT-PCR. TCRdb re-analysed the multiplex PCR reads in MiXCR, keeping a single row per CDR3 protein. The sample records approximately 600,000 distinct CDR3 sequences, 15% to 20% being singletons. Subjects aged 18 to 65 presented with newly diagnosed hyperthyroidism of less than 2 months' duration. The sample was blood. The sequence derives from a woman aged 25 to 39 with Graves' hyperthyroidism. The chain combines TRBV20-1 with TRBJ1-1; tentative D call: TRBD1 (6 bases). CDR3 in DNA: TGCAGTGCTGAGGACAGAGATTTGAACACTGAAGCTTTCTTT. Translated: CSAEDRDLNTEAFF.